This T cell receptor beta chain was observed in a study of cytomegalovirus exposure and HLA in healthy donors. Trimming shortened V by 4 bases and J by 6 bases, and 13 bases separated the two germline ends. Looked up from germline, CDR1 is SGHTA and CDR2 is FQGNSA. The CDR3 is 13 residues long. This clone came up once. Its antigen is still unknown. Study-level points and caveats: Within the approximately 130 validation repertoires, first-cohort TCR clusters tended to co-occur, according to a later analysis. Altogether, about 160 TCR beta chains were recorded as cytomegalovirus-associated. Per published reports, the classifier diagnosed cytomegalovirus status with high specificity and sensitivity.

TCRdb's table, derived via immunoSEQ multiplex PCR, lists solely in-frame clones and lacks some. The repertoire holds 200,000 or so clones, more than 65% seen once, with roughly 12% in the top ten. The sequenced material came from PBMCs. This TCR was sampled from a woman in her twenties or thirties in good health and CMV-seropositive. V and J are TRBV7-2 and TRBJ2-7, with D perhaps TRBD1 (6 bases). DNA of the CDR3: TGTGCCAGCAGCTCGGACAGACTATTCGAGCAGTACTTC. Its translation: CASSSDRLFEQYF.